Presented here are 5 T cell receptor beta chains from one specimen sequenced in a study of blood T cell repertoires in COVID-19. TCRdb's copy holds only in-frame clones and misses some; the assay was immunoSEQ multiplex PCR. The sample lists about 220,000 clones; approximately 88% were seen once. Source material: PBMCs or T cells enriched from blood (not recorded which). Receptors originate from a woman between 35 and 50 years old with acute COVID-19.

V is TRBV7-9 and J is TRBJ2-1; TRBD1 matches 8 bases. Unmatched junction bases numbered 4, after V lost 4 bases and J lost 8 bases. From germline, CDR1 is SEHNR and CDR2 FQNEAQ (reference sequence). The CDR3 is 13 amino acids. The CDR3 DNA sequence: TGTGCCAGCAGCTCCGACAGGGGCGATGAGCAGTTCTTC. It encodes CASSSDRGDEQFF.

The chain couples TRBV19 to TRBJ1-2; tentatively, D is TRBD1 (5 bases). Germline CDR1 is LNHDA and CDR2 is SQIVND (reference sequence). This CDR3 region has 15 residues. Trimming removed 0 bases at V and 0 bases at J, with 8 bases between. CDR3 residues: CASSIEGGTNYGYTF. The CDR3 nucleotides are TGTGCCAGTAGTATAGAGGGGGGAACTAACTATGGCTACACCTTC. The variable domain in full, with the rest retrieved from reference TRBV19 and TRBJ1-2, is DGGITQSPKYLFRKEGQNVTLSCEQNLNHDAMYWYRQDPGQGLRLIYYSQIVNDFQKGDIAEGYSVSREKKESFPLTVTSAQKNPTAFYLCASSIEGGTNYGYTFGSGTRLTVV.

This chain joins TRBV2 and TRBJ2-1; TRBD1 matches at 7 bases. Germline V gene lookup returns CDR1 SNHLY and CDR2 FYNNEI. The CDR3 loop spans 12 amino acids. Trimming cost V 3 bases and J 15 bases; bases outside gene matches: 8. The CDR3 spells CASSDAGTVRFF. The CDR3 coding sequence is TGTGCCAGCAGTGACGCCGGGACAGTGAGGTTCTTC.

The chain is built from TRBV27 and TRBJ2-2; tentative D call: TRBD1 (6 bases). This CDR3 spans 16 amino acids. The germline gives CDR1 MNHEY, CDR2 SMNVEV (reference sequence). Trimming stripped 4 bases from V and 4 bases from J, with 16 bases between. This CDR3 reads CASSSPGVTITGELFF. CDR3 coding DNA: TGTGCCAGCAGTTCTCCAGGGGTTACGATCACCGGGGAGCTGTTTTTT.

The V call is TRBV27, the J call TRBJ2-3; 9 bases fit TRBD2. V was clipped by 2 bases and J by 5 bases; unmatched bases: 8. The V gene's germline CDR1 is MNHEY and CDR2 SMNVEV (reference sequence). The length of the CDR3 is 16 residues. The CDR3 loop reads CASSLGWRGGGDTQYF. CDR3 coding DNA: TGTGCCAGCAGTTTAGGTTGGCGGGGGGGCGGAGATACGCAGTATTTT.